The 21 T cell receptor beta chains in this list originate from one sample, sequenced in a study of memory CD4+ T cells and cytomegalovirus serostatus (dated by TCRdb to between 2018 and 2021). A FACSAria II was used to sort memory CD4+ T cells, defined as single viable CD3+CD4+CD8-CD45RO+ cells. The method behind the library was the immunoSEQ multiplex PCR assay. TCRdb re-hosts the immuneACCESS table, in-frame sequences only. Its copies lack some clones; in the studies checked, an unresolved V gene accounts for under half of them, and the cause for the rest is not known. The sample records some 48,000 clones, around 82% of which are singletons. The biggest ten clones account for 0.67% of the sample. Sequences were obtained from memory CD4+ T cells from blood. These receptors all come from an adult in good health and CMV-seronegative.

The chain combines TRBV5-4 with TRBJ1-2; D is perhaps TRBD1 (5 bases). In germline, CDR1 is SGHNT, CDR2 YYREEE (reference sequence). Trimming cost V 0 bases and J 8 bases, with 14 bases left between them. The CDR3 is made up of 14 amino acids. The DNA of the CDR3 is TGTGCCAGCAGCTTGGTCTCGTGGGGCTACGGCTACACCTTC. This translates into CASSLVSWGYGYTF.

The J gene is TRBJ1-4, the V gene TRBV5-4; no reliable D call. V lost 3 bases and J 3 bases, leaving 6 bases between the germline ends. Germline CDR1 SGHNT, CDR2 YYREEE (reference sequence). The CDR3 runs 13 residues. CDR3 protein: CASSWPPNEKLFF. In nucleotides, the CDR3 is TGTGCCAGCAGCTGGCCCCCTAATGAAAAACTGTTTTTT.

The chain is built from TRBV4-2 and TRBJ2-1, with D perhaps TRBD2 (5 bases). V lost 4 bases and J 6 bases, leaving 13 bases between the germline ends. The CDR3 covers 14 residues. The germline V gene has CDR1 LGHNA and CDR2 YNFKEQ. Written as DNA, the CDR3 is TGTGCCAGCAGCCCCTCTAGCAAGGGCAATGAGCAGTTCTTC. It is translated as CASSPSSKGNEQFF.

This chain uses TRBV10-3 with TRBJ2-2; tentative D call: TRBD2 (5 bases). The CDR3 consists of 16 residues. The germline V gene encodes CDR1 ENHRY and CDR2 SYGVKD. Trimming removed 0 bases from V and 5 bases from J, with 13 bases in between. In nucleotides, the CDR3 is TGTGCCATCAGTGAGTCGACCAGGCCGGGAACCGGGGAGCTGTTTTTT. Translating gives CAISESTRPGTGELFF.

V usage is TRBV6-6 and J usage is TRBJ2-7, with D hard to call. The CDR3 extends over 13 amino acids. The germline V gene has CDR1 MNHNY and CDR2 SVGAGI (reference sequence). V was clipped by 5 bases and J by 0 bases, with 8 bases between them. The CDR3 loop reads CASSIGRSYEQYF. As DNA, the CDR3 is TGTGCCAGCAGTATTGGCCGCTCCTACGAGCAGTACTTC.

The CDR3 loop reads CASSTRAGFTDTQYF. The CDR3 nucleotides are TGTGCCAGCAGTACTAGGGCAGGGTTCACAGATACGCAGTATTTT. This rearrangement joins TRBV2 to TRBJ2-3; TRBD1 or TRBD2 may be the D gene (5 bases each). CDR3 length equals 15 residues. Germline values: CDR1 SNHLY, CDR2 FYNNEI. Trimming took 5 bases from V and 2 from J, leaving 14 bases between them. The entire variable domain, with the rest obtained from reference TRBV2 and TRBJ2-3, is as follows: EPEVTQTPSHQVTQMGQEVILRCVPISNHLYFYWYRQILGQKVEFLVSFYNNEISEKSEIFDDQFSVERPDGSNFTLKIRSTKLEDSAMYFCASSTRAGFTDTQYFGPGTRLTVL.

The CDR3 DNA follows: TGTGCCAGCAGTTTTCGGACAGGGGCTAATCAGCCCCAGCATTTT. Translation gives CASSFRTGANQPQHF. The chain links TRBV28 to TRBJ1-5; 9 bases match TRBD1. Trimming cost V 3 bases and J 4 bases; bases outside gene matches: 4. This CDR3 contains 15 residues. Germline V gives CDR1 MDHEN, CDR2 SYDVKM.

The chain recombines TRBV30 with TRBJ2-7, with D possibly matching TRBD1 (5 bases). The germline V and J ends were trimmed by 2 bases and 9 bases, with 20 bases remaining between them. CDR1 and CDR2 (germline): GTSNPN, SVGIG (reference sequence). This CDR3 spans 14 amino acids. The CDR3, as DNA: TGTGCCTGGAGTATCGGGCAGGGCCACCTTGTGCAGTACTTC. Translation: CAWSIGQGHLVQYF.

This clone appeared a few times. The chain uses TRBV9 and TRBJ2-5; tentative D call: TRBD2 (5 bases). V gave up 2 bases and J gave up 2 bases, with 10 bases separating them. CDR1 and CDR2 (germline): SGDLS, YYNGEE. This CDR3 contains 14 residues. The CDR3 loop is CASSVSGYQETQYF. CDR3 nucleotides: TGTGCCAGCAGCGTGAGCGGATATCAAGAGACCCAGTACTTC.

The V and J genes are TRBV28 and TRBJ2-5, with D perhaps TRBD2 (6 bases). The ends were cut back, 1 base at V and 5 bases at J, with 11 bases in the middle. This CDR3 has 14 amino acids. Germline V gene data show CDR1 as MDHEN and CDR2 as SYDVKM. In DNA form, the CDR3 reads TGTGCCAGCAGTTTATTGTACGGGAGTGAGACCCAGTACTTC. Its protein product is CASSLLYGSETQYF.

The chain employs TRBV2 and TRBJ2-6; TRBD1 agrees at 8 bases. J lost 2 bases, V lost 3 bases, and 3 bases had no gene match. The germline CDR1 and CDR2 sequences are SNHLY and FYNNEI. This CDR3 has 16 residues. The CDR3 region has the DNA TGTGCCAGCAGTGAGCAGGGGGCGACTGGGGCCAACGTCCTGACTTTC. This gives the protein CASSEQGATGANVLTF.

The V gene is TRBV4-1, the J gene TRBJ2-2, with TRBD1 identical over 8 bases. There are 16 residues in the CDR3. After removal of 1 base from V and 5 bases from J, the junction contained 6 bases not matched to a gene. Germline-derived CDR1 and CDR2 are MGHRA and YSYEKL. Here the CDR3 reads CASSQAGQVRTGELFF. CDR3 nucleotide sequence: TGCGCCAGCAGCCAAGCGGGACAGGTCCGAACCGGGGAGCTGTTTTTT.

V gene TRBV19 combines with J gene TRBJ1-1; D not certain. Germline CDR1 reads LNHDA; CDR2 reads SQIVND (reference sequence). The V and J ends lost 5 bases and 3 bases respectively, with 13 bases between them. The CDR3 has 14 residues. CDR3 sequence reads: CASSARISDTEAFF. The CDR3 region has the DNA TGTGCCAGTAGTGCCAGGATTTCGGACACTGAAGCTTTCTTT.

The chain employs TRBV19 and TRBJ2-7; the match to TRBD1 covers 8 bases. CDR3 size: 15 residues. Trimming took 6 bases from V and 4 from J; bases not matched to a gene: 11. Germline V gene lookup returns CDR1 LNHDA and CDR2 SQIVND (reference sequence). The CDR3 spells CASRLFGQGGYEQYF. In nucleotides, the CDR3 is TGTGCCAGTAGACTATTCGGACAGGGTGGATACGAGCAGTACTTC. The whole variable domain, remainder taken from reference TRBV19 and TRBJ2-7, is DGGITQSPKYLFRKEGQNVTLSCEQNLNHDAMYWYRQDPGQGLRLIYYSQIVNDFQKGDIAEGYSVSREKKESFPLTVTSAQKNPTAFYLCASRLFGQGGYEQYFGPGTRLTVT.

The rearrangement joins TRBV28 to TRBJ2-7; possible D gene TRBD2, 5 bases. Germline V gives CDR1 MDHEN, CDR2 SYDVKM. V was pared by 4 bases and J by 2 bases, with 12 bases between. The CDR3 sequence is 14 residues long. CDR3: CASSWSGVPYEQYF. CDR3 coding DNA: TGTGCCAGCAGTTGGAGCGGAGTCCCCTACGAGCAGTACTTC.

J is TRBJ2-1 and V is TRBV10-2, with D hard to call. This CDR3 is 15 amino acids long. CDR1 and CDR2 (germline): WSHSY, SAAADI. V lost 2 bases to trimming and J lost 0 bases, with 8 bases between them. Here the CDR3 DNA reads TGCGCCAGCAGTGAGGACCGAAGCTCCTACAATGAGCAGTTCTTC. It translates to CASSEDRSSYNEQFF.

This sequence joins TRBV14 and TRBJ2-5; no definite D call. The CDR3 is made up of 16 amino acids. Germline lookup yields CDR1 SGHDN and CDR2 FVKESK. The V end was cut by 0 bases, the J end by 1 base, with 12 bases between. As DNA, the CDR3 is TGTGCCAGCAGCCAAGACAAGGGCTCGACCCAAGAGACCCAGTACTTC. It encodes CASSQDKGSTQETQYF.

This clone was seen only a few times. The V call is TRBV2, the J call TRBJ1-2, with 8 bases identical to TRBD1. Germline CDR1 and CDR2: SNHLY and FYNNEI. The CDR3 sequence is 14 residues long. V lost 4 bases and J lost 8; bases outside the gene matches: 9. Here the CDR3 DNA reads TGTGCCAGCAGTGCCCGACAGGGGACGGAAGGCTACACCTTC. The encoded protein is CASSARQGTEGYTF.

The V gene is TRBV18, the J gene TRBJ2-1; 9 bases fit TRBD1. CDR3 length: 18 amino acids. The ends lost 3 bases at V and 7 bases at J; junction bases unmatched: 16. Germline CDR1 and CDR2: KGHSH and LQKENI. The chain's CDR3 is CASSPSVQGTGSSNEQFF. In DNA form, the CDR3 reads TGTGCCAGCTCACCTAGTGTACAAGGGACAGGGAGTTCGAATGAGCAGTTCTTC.

The chain carries TRBV6-5 and TRBJ2-3, with 15 positions matching TRBD2. This CDR3 is 15 amino acids long. The ends lost 6 bases at V and 6 bases at J; junction bases unmatched: 4. Per germline, CDR1 MNHEY and CDR2 SVGAGI. CDR3 region: CASSPGTSGRDTQYF. The CDR3 region has the DNA TGTGCCAGCAGCCCCGGGACTAGCGGGAGGGATACGCAGTATTTT.

The chain combines TRBV5-6 with TRBJ1-5; D remains ambiguous. The CDR3 sequence is 12 residues long. The V gene lost 4 bases and the J gene lost 7 bases, with 9 bases spanning the gap. Per germline, CDR1 SGHDT and CDR2 YYEEEE. The CDR3: CASSGDGQPQHF. The CDR3 DNA reads as TGTGCCAGCAGCGGGGATGGACAGCCCCAGCATTTT.